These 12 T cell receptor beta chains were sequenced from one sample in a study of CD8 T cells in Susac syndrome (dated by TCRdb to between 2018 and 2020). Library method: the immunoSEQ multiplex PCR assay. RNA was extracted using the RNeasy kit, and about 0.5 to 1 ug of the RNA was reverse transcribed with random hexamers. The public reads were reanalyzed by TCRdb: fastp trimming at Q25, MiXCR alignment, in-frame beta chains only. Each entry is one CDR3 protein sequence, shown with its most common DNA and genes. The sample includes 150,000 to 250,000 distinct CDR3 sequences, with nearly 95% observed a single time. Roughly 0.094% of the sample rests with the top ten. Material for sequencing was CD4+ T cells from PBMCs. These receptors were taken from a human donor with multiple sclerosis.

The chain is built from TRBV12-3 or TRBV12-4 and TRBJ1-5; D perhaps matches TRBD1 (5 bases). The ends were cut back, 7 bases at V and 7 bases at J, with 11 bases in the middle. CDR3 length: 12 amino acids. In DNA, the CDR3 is TGTGCCAGCAACTCGGCAGGGCAGCCCCAGCATTTT. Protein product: CASNSAGQPQHF.

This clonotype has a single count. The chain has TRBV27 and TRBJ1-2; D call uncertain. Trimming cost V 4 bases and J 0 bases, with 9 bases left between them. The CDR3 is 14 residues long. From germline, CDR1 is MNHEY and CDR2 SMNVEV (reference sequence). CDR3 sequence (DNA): TGTGCCAGCAGTTCTACCCGTACTAACTATGGCTACACCTTC. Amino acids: CASSSTRTNYGYTF.

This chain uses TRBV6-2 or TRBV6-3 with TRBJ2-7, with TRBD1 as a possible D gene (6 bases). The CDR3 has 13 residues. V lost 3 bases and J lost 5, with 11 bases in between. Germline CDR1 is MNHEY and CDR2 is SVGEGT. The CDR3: CASSYQGYHEQYF. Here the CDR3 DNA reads TGTGCCAGCAGTTATCAGGGGTACCACGAGCAGTACTTC.

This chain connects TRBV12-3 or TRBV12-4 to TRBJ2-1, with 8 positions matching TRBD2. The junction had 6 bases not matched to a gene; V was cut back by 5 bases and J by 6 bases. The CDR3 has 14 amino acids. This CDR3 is CASSQREFRNEQFF. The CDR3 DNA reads TGTGCCAGCAGTCAGCGGGAGTTCCGCAATGAGCAGTTCTTC.

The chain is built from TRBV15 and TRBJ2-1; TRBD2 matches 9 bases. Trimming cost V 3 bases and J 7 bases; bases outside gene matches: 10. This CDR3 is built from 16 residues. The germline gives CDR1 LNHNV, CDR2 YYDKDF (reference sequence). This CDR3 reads CATSRGGTSSKNEQFF. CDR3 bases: TGTGCCACCAGCAGGGGCGGGACTAGCAGTAAAAATGAGCAGTTCTTC.

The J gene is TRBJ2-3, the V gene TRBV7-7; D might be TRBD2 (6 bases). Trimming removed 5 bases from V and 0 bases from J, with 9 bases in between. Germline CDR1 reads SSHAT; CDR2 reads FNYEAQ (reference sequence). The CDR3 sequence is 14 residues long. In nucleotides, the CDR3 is TGTGCCAGCAGCCGTACTAGCAGCACAGATACGCAGTATTTT. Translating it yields CASSRTSSTDTQYF.

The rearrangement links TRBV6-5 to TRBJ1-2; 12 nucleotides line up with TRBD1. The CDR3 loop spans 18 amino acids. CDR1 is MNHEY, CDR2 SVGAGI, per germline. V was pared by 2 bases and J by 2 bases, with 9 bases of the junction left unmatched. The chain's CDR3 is CASSYVGTGGASNYGYTF. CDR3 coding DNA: TGTGCCAGCAGTTACGTCGGGACAGGGGGCGCCAGCAACTATGGCTACACCTTC.

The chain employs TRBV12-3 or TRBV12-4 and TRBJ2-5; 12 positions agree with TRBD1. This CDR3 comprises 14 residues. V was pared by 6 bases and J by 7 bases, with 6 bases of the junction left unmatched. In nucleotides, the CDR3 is TGTGCCAGCAGGGGGACAGGGGGCATTGGGACCCAGTACTTC. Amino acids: CASRGTGGIGTQYF.

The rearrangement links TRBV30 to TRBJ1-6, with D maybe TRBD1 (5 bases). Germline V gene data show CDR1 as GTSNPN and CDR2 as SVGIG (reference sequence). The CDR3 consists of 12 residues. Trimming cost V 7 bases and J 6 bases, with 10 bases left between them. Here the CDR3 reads CALRRGNSPLHF. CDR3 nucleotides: TGTGCCTTACGTAGGGGTAATTCACCCCTCCACTTT.

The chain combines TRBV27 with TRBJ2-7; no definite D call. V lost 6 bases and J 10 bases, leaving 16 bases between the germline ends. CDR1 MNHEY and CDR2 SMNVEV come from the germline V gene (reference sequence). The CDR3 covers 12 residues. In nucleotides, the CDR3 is TGTGCCAGCAGGCGACCTGAAGGCCCACAGTACTTC. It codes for CASRRPEGPQYF.

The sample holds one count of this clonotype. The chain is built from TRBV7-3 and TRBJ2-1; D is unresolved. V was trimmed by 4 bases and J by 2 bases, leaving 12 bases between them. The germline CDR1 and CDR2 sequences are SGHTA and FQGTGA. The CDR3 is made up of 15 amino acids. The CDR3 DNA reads TGTGCCAGCAGCTCCGAGCCAGGACCCTACAATGAGCAGTTCTTC. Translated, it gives CASSSEPGPYNEQFF.

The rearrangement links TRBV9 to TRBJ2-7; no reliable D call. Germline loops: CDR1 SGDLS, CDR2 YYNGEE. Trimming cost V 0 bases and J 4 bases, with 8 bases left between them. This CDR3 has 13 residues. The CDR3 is CASSVEAGYEQYF. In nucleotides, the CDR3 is TGTGCCAGCAGCGTAGAAGCTGGTTACGAGCAGTACTTC.